These 30 T cell receptor beta chains share one sample of origin, sequenced in a study of cytomegalovirus exposure and HLA in healthy donors (dated by TCRdb to the late 2010s). Library creation used the immunoSEQ multiplex PCR assay. A mixture of 60 forward primers for TCR Vbeta segments and 13 reverse primers for TCR Jbeta segments was used in the multiplex PCR. TCRdb re-hosts the immuneACCESS table, in-frame sequences only. Its copies lack some clones; in the studies checked, an unresolved V gene accounts for under half of them, and the cause for the rest is not known. The sample contains 100,000 to 150,000 clones, roughly 80% of them found a single time. The leading ten clones occupy roughly 7.7% of the sample. Sample: PBMCs. The receptors here all came from a woman in her forties or fifties in good health and CMV-seropositive.

This chain links TRBV28 with TRBJ1-2; no firm D call. Germline V gene sequence: CDR1 MDHEN, CDR2 SYDVKM. The V end lost 4 bases, the J end lost 2 bases, and 20 bases lay between the germline ends. The CDR3 is 17 residues long. The CDR3 is CASSYPAGDSGNYGYTF. For the CDR3, the DNA is TGTGCCAGCAGTTATCCCGCTGGAGACTCGGGGAACTATGGCTACACCTTC.

This clone was seen once. J is TRBJ1-3 and V is TRBV19; tentatively, D is TRBD1 (6 bases). The germline gives CDR1 LNHDA, CDR2 SQIVND (reference sequence). The CDR3 length is 16 residues. With 5 bases removed from V and 0 bases from J, the gap between germline ends came to 14 bases. CDR3 nucleotides: TGTGCCAGTAGTCCCAACAGGGTACACTCTGGAAACACCATATATTTT. Translation: CASSPNRVHSGNTIYF.

This chain links TRBV13 with TRBJ2-2, with 11 bases identical to TRBD2. Germline CDR1 reads PRHDT; CDR2 reads FYEKMQ (reference sequence). The CDR3 sequence is 14 residues long. The CDR3 spells CASGGVANTGELFF. The CDR3 DNA reads as TGTGCTAGCGGGGGGGTCGCGAACACCGGGGAGCTGTTTTTT.

The CDR3 nucleotides are TGTGCCAGCAGATTGTCCGACAGGGTGAGACAGCCCCAGCATTTT. Translation: CASRLSDRVRQPQHF. J is TRBJ1-5 and V is TRBV28; TRBD1 aligns across 7 bases. The CDR3 length is 15 residues. The V segment lost 6 bases and the J segment 7 bases; nucleotides outside the gene matches: 12. Germline CDR1 and CDR2: MDHEN and SYDVKM.

This chain connects TRBV6-6 to TRBJ1-1; D uncertain. Trimming removed 6 bases at V and 0 bases at J, with 11 bases between. This CDR3 is 14 amino acids long. Germline loops: CDR1 MNHNY, CDR2 SVGAGI (reference sequence). DNA of the CDR3: TGTGCCAGCAGCCTAGAGGTCGTGAACACTGAAGCTTTCTTT. This sequence encodes CASSLEVVNTEAFF.

The chain employs TRBV7-2 and TRBJ1-1; D uncertain. Between the trimmed V and J ends, which lost 2 bases and 6 bases, there was a span of 7 bases. Germline V CDR1 and CDR2: SGHTA, FQGNSA. The CDR3 spans 12 residues. As DNA, the CDR3 is TGTGCCAGCAGCTTATATAGCGCTGAAGCTTTCTTT. It translates to CASSLYSAEAFF.

This sequence joins TRBV27 and TRBJ2-2; possible D gene TRBD1, 5 bases. V was pared by 6 bases and J by 6 bases, with 17 bases between. Germline CDR1 MNHEY, CDR2 SMNVEV (reference sequence). This CDR3 region has 15 residues. CDR3: CASRQSELRAGELFF. Written as DNA, the CDR3 is TGTGCCAGCAGGCAGAGTGAGCTCAGGGCCGGGGAGCTGTTTTTT.

In this sample, this clone turned up once. The chain joins TRBV27 to TRBJ2-5; no definite D call. Germline CDR1 is MNHEY and CDR2 is SMNVEV (reference sequence). V was cut by 5 bases and J by 2 bases, with 12 bases left in between. The CDR3 covers 14 residues. CDR3 nucleotides: TGTGCCAGCAGTCCATTTTTACAACAAGAGACCCAGTACTTC. Residues: CASSPFLQQETQYF.

This chain links TRBV27 with TRBJ2-1; 9 nucleotides match TRBD2. The CDR3 has 15 residues. Germline V gene sequence: CDR1 MNHEY, CDR2 SMNVEV (reference sequence). Germline trimming cut 3 bases from V and 7 bases from J; bases unmatched to any gene: 7. CDR3 DNA sequence: TGTGCCAGCAGTTTGGGTAGCGGGAGAGGTAATGAGCAGTTCTTC. It yields the protein CASSLGSGRGNEQFF.

V gene TRBV18 combines with J gene TRBJ2-3; 7 nucleotides match TRBD1. Looked up from germline, CDR1 is KGHSH and CDR2 is LQKENI. The CDR3 is made up of 14 amino acids. Trimming cost V 5 bases and J 2 bases; bases outside gene matches: 4. The CDR3 nucleotides are TGTGCCAGCTCATCGGACAGGAACACAGATACGCAGTATTTT. This sequence encodes CASSSDRNTDTQYF. Complete variable domain (other parts from reference TRBV18 and TRBJ2-3): NAGVMQNPRHLVRRRGQEARLRCSPMKGHSHVYWYRQLPEEGLKFMVYLQKENIIDESGMPKERFSAEFPKEGPSILRIQQVVRGDSAAYFCASSSDRNTDTQYFGPGTRLTVL.

This clone appeared a few times. This chain connects TRBV2 to TRBJ1-1; TRBD1 is a possible D gene (5 bases). V was shortened by 4 bases and J by 1 base, with 10 bases between the two germline ends. Germline CDR1 is SNHLY and CDR2 is FYNNEI. There are 14 residues in the CDR3. The CDR3 here is CASSGGRANTEAFF. The CDR3 nucleotides read TGTGCCAGCAGTGGGGGGAGGGCGAACACTGAAGCTTTCTTT.

A remark on this clone: This CDR3 is also generated by other DNA sequences in the sample. J is TRBJ1-2 and V is TRBV5-1, with 9 bases identical to TRBD1. The V segment lost 2 bases and the J segment 13 bases; nucleotides outside the gene matches: 21. This CDR3 comprises 17 residues. The germline V gene has CDR1 SGHRS and CDR2 YFSETQ. Here the CDR3 reads CASSLGRGRDRDGSVTF. CDR3 sequence (DNA): TGCGCCAGCAGCTTAGGAAGGGGCCGGGACAGGGACGGATCGGTCACCTTC.

V usage is TRBV7-2 and J usage is TRBJ1-5, with 11 bases that match TRBD1. The V and J ends lost 3 bases and 5 bases, in that order; junction bases with no gene match: 3. CDR1 is SGHTA, CDR2 FQGNSA, per germline. The CDR3 is made up of 15 amino acids. CDR3 protein: CASSFGTGGYQPQHF. The CDR3 DNA reads TGTGCCAGCAGCTTCGGGACAGGGGGATATCAGCCCCAGCATTTT.

V usage is TRBV15 and J usage is TRBJ2-5; D perhaps matches TRBD2 (6 bases). Trimming pared 1 base from V and 5 bases from J, leaving 11 bases between. CDR1 is LNHNV and CDR2 is YYDKDF in the germline V gene (reference sequence). The CDR3 has 14 amino acids. Here the CDR3 DNA reads TGTGCCACCAGCAGAGGTGGGAGCGGGGAGACCCAGTACTTC. Translation: CATSRGGSGETQYF.

The rearrangement uses TRBV28 and TRBJ2-2; 7 bases are a match to TRBD2. Germline CDR1 is MDHEN and CDR2 is SYDVKM. Trimming removed 9 bases from V and 1 base from J; junction bases left unmatched: 8. The CDR3 covers 15 residues. The DNA for the CDR3 is TGTGCCAGTATTGGGGCTAGCGGGAACACCGGGGAGCTGTTTTTT. Translated: CASIGASGNTGELFF.

This clone was detected once. The rearrangement links TRBV2 to TRBJ2-5, with 7 bases matching TRBD2. This CDR3 contains 14 residues. V shed 4 bases, J shed 5 bases, and the junction held 7 bases outside the gene matches. Looked up from germline, CDR1 is SNHLY and CDR2 is FYNNEI. CDR3 in amino acids: CASSVVTSWETQYF. The CDR3 DNA follows: TGTGCCAGCAGTGTGGTGACTAGCTGGGAGACCCAGTACTTC.

The chain carries TRBV7-2 and TRBJ2-1; 7 nucleotides align to TRBD2. Trimming cost V 2 bases and J 2 bases; bases outside gene matches: 6. Germline assignment: CDR1 SGHTA and CDR2 FQGNSA. This CDR3 has 16 residues. Written as DNA, the CDR3 is TGTGCCAGCAGCTTACAAAGCGGGAATCCCTACAATGAGCAGTTCTTC. Translating gives CASSLQSGNPYNEQFF.

The chain joins TRBV5-1 to TRBJ2-7; 10 nucleotides line up with TRBD2. There are 17 residues in the CDR3. In germline, CDR1 is SGHRS, CDR2 YFSETQ. V trimming: 3 bases; J trimming: 2 bases; junction bases outside the gene matches: 11. CDR3 sequence reads: CASSSTSTSGLPYEQYF. CDR3 nucleotide sequence: TGCGCCAGCAGCTCCACCTCGACTAGCGGGCTTCCCTACGAGCAGTACTTC.

The rearrangement joins TRBV7-2 to TRBJ1-2, with 7 nucleotides matching TRBD1. Germline V CDR1 and CDR2: SGHTA, FQGNSA. Germline trimming cut 5 bases from V and 7 bases from J; bases unmatched to any gene: 19. The CDR3 is made up of 17 amino acids. The CDR3 loop is CASSLGQASGRVRGYTF. The CDR3 DNA reads as TGTGCCAGCAGCCTCGGACAGGCCTCCGGTCGAGTACGTGGCTACACCTTC. Combining the CDR3 with reference TRBV7-2 and TRBJ1-2 gives the whole variable domain GAGVSQSPSNKVTEKGKDVELRCDPISGHTALYWYRQSLGQGLEFLIYFQGNSAPDKSGLPSDRFSAERTGGSVSTLTIQRTQQEDSAVYLCASSLGQASGRVRGYTFGSGTRLTVV.

The gene calls are TRBV7-2 and TRBJ1-2; D call uncertain. V was cut by 0 bases and J by 7 bases, with 12 bases left in between. The length of the CDR3 is 14 residues. Germline-derived CDR1 and CDR2 are SGHTA and FQGNSA. DNA for the CDR3: TGTGCCAGCAGCTTAGCCTCCGCGGGTTCTGGCTACACCTTC. It yields the protein CASSLASAGSGYTF.

This sequence joins TRBV18 and TRBJ1-1; D is undetermined. Germline CDR1 and CDR2: KGHSH and LQKENI. The CDR3 spans 16 residues. V was cut by 0 bases and J by 0 bases, with 11 bases left in between. The CDR3 nucleotides are TGTGCCAGCTCACCACCCTATTTCATAGTGAACACTGAAGCTTTCTTT. This sequence encodes CASSPPYFIVNTEAFF.

The chain joins TRBV10-1 to TRBJ2-3, with 9 bases identical to TRBD2. This CDR3 comprises 15 residues. Germline V gives CDR1 WNHNN, CDR2 SYGVQD (reference sequence). After removal of 3 bases from V and 3 bases from J, the junction contained 4 bases not matched to a gene. This chain's CDR3 is CASSEVAGVTDTQYF. The CDR3 DNA is TGCGCCAGCAGTGAAGTAGCGGGAGTTACAGATACGCAGTATTTT.

This rearrangement joins TRBV7-9 to TRBJ1-4, with 7 bases fitting TRBD1. Germline V gene lookup returns CDR1 SEHNR and CDR2 FQNEAQ (reference sequence). J lost 5 bases, V lost 4 bases, and 7 bases had no gene match. This CDR3 contains 15 residues. The DNA for the CDR3 is TGTGCCAGCAGCTGGGCCGGGACAGAGAATGAAAAACTGTTTTTT. This translates into CASSWAGTENEKLFF.

The V and J genes are TRBV5-3 and TRBJ2-4; TRBD1 matches 10 bases. TRBV5-3 is known as an ORF, though its function is uncertain. There are 18 residues in the CDR3. V gave up 4 bases and J gave up 0 bases; unmatched junction bases: 10. CDR3 sequence: CARSLRDRGSIAKNIQYF. The CDR3 coding sequence is TGTGCCAGAAGCCTCCGGGACAGGGGAAGTATAGCCAAAAACATTCAGTACTTC.

This clone occurred a few times. This rearrangement joins TRBV5-5 to TRBJ2-5; D might be TRBD2 (6 bases). The CDR3 sequence is 15 residues long. CDR1 and CDR2 (germline): SGHKS, YYEKEE (reference sequence). V shed 1 base and J shed 2 bases, with 12 bases lying between them. CDR3 DNA sequence: TGTGCCAGCAGCTTGTTAGTAGCGGCACAAGAGACCCAGTACTTC. Protein: CASSLLVAAQETQYF.

V is TRBV21-1 and J is TRBJ2-3; TRBD1, as called in the table, went unchecked against the DNA. TRBV21-1 is a pseudogene locus. The CDR3 has 16 amino acids. The CDR3 loop reads CASSGRDIDFTDTQYF. The DNA for the CDR3 is TGTGCCAGCAGCGGCCGGGACATAGACTTCACAGATACGCAGTATTTT.

J is TRBJ1-5 and V is TRBV30, with 9 nucleotides matching TRBD1. Germline CDR1 reads GTSNPN; CDR2 reads SVGIG (reference sequence). Losses at the gene ends were 4 bases for V and 5 bases for J; bases not matched to a gene: 6. This CDR3 has 14 amino acids. The CDR3 coding sequence is TGTGCCTGGAACAGGGGGCTTGGGGATCAGCCCCAGCATTTT. Amino acid sequence: CAWNRGLGDQPQHF.

A note on this clone: The junction differs from germline at one of its ends, possibly a read error. This sequence joins TRBV7-9 and TRBJ2-3, with TRBD2 matching over 10 bases. This CDR3 is 13 amino acids long. Germline V gives CDR1 SEHNR, CDR2 FQNEAQ (reference sequence). The chain's CDR3 is CASRLAGGDTQYF. The CDR3 DNA reads TGTGCCAGCAGATTAGCGGGAGGAGATACGCAGTATTTT.

The chain joins TRBV19 to TRBJ2-7, with a tentative D call TRBD1 (6 bases). Trimming removed 5 bases at V and 2 bases at J, with 13 bases between. This CDR3 spans 14 amino acids. Germline loops: CDR1 LNHDA, CDR2 SQIVND (reference sequence). DNA of the CDR3: TGTGCCAGTAGTTTGAGACAGGCTACCTACGAGCAGTACTTC. Translated: CASSLRQATYEQYF. Drawing the rest from reference TRBV19 and TRBJ2-7, the complete variable domain is DGGITQSPKYLFRKEGQNVTLSCEQNLNHDAMYWYRQDPGQGLRLIYYSQIVNDFQKGDIAEGYSVSREKKESFPLTVTSAQKNPTAFYLCASSLRQATYEQYFGPGTRLTVT.

A remark on this clone: Relative to the germline gene, one junction end is altered; a read error may explain this. The rearrangement uses TRBV7-9 and TRBJ1-2; 7 bases match TRBD1. CDR3 length equals 13 residues. The germline CDR1 and CDR2 sequences are SEHNR and FQNEAQ (reference sequence). CDR3 nucleotides: TGTTCCAGCAGCTTAATAGGGGGCGGTGGCTACACCTTC. Its protein product is CSSSLIGGGGYTF.